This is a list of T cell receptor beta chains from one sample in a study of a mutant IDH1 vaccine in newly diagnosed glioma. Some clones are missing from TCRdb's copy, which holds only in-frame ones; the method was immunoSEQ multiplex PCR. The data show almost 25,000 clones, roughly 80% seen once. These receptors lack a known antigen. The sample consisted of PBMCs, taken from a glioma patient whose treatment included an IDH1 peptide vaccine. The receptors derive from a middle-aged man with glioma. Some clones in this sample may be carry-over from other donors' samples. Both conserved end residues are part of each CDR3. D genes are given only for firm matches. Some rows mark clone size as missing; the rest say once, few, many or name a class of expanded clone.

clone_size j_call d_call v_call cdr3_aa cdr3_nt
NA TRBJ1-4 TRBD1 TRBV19 CASSIKEGQTLTGKLFF TGTGCCAGTAGTATAAAGGAGGGACAGACCCTCACGGGAAAACTGTTTTTT
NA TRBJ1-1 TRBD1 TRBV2 CASNQGVTEAFF TGTGCCAGTAATCAGGGGGTAACTGAAGCTTTCTTT
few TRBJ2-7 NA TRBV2 CASRRDGGEQYF TGTGCCAGCAGGAGGGACGGAGGAGAGCAGTACTTC
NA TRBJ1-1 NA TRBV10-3 CAISYSGTTEAFF TGTGCCATCAGTTATTCAGGGACCACTGAAGCTTTCTTT
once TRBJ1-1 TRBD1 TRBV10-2 CASSGDRGVTEAFF TGCGCCAGCAGTGGCGACAGGGGAGTCACTGAAGCTTTCTTT
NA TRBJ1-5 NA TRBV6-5 CASSRGGGNQPQHF TGTGCCAGCAGTCGGGGAGGAGGCAATCAGCCCCAGCATTTT
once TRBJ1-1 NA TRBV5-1 CASSLGTELSEAFF TGCGCCAGCAGCTTGGGGACAGAGCTCTCCGAAGCTTTCTTT
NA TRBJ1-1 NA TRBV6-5 CASWGGKTEAFF TGTGCCAGCTGGGGGGGTAAGACTGAAGCTTTCTTT
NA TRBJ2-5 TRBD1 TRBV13 CASSAVGQANQETQYF TGTGCCAGCAGCGCAGTAGGACAGGCGAACCAAGAGACCCAGTACTTC
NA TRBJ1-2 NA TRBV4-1 CASSQDLGSILATF TGCGCCAGCAGCCAAGATTTGGGCAGCATCCTTGCGACCTTC
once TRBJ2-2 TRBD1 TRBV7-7 CASSWDRETGELFF TGTGCCAGCAGCTGGGACAGGGAGACCGGGGAGCTGTTTTTT
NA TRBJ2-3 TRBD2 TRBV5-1 CASSPGGTTDTQYF TGCGCCAGCAGCCCGGGGGGTACGACAGATACGCAGTATTTT
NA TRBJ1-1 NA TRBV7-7 CASSLTENTEAFF TGTGCCAGCAGCTTAACGGAGAACACTGAAGCTTTCTTT
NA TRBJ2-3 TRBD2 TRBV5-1 CASSSLAGATDTQYF TGCGCCAGCAGTTCTCTAGCGGGGGCCACAGATACGCAGTATTTT
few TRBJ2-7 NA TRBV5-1 CASRRNRDKLHEQYF TGCGCCAGCAGGCGTAACCGGGACAAATTACACGAGCAGTACTTC
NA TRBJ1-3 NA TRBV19 CASSMLLGHSGNTIYF TGTGCCAGTAGTATGCTTCTTGGCCACTCTGGAAACACCATATATTTT
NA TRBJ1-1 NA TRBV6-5 CASRIGRRTEAFF TGTGCCAGCAGAATCGGGAGGCGCACTGAAGCTTTCTTT
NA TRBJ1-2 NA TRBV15 CATSSGRVGGYTF TGTGCCACCAGCTCCGGAAGGGTCGGGGGCTACACCTTC
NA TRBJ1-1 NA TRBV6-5 CASSFGPLGTEAFF TGTGCCAGCAGTTTCGGGCCTCTCGGGACTGAAGCTTTCTTT
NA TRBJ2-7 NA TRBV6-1 CASSVRGTPSYEQYF TGTGCCAGCAGTGTACGCGGGACCCCTTCCTACGAGCAGTACTTC
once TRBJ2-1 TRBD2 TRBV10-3 CAISETSGREGKQFF TGTGCCATCAGTGAGACTAGCGGGCGGGAGGGGAAGCAGTTCTTC
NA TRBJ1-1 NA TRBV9 CASSVGPARIAFF TGTGCCAGCAGCGTAGGTCCTGCCAGGATTGCTTTCTTT
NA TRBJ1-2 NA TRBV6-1 CASSGWFGGQAF TGTGCCAGCAGTGGGTGGTTTGGGGGACAAGCCTTC
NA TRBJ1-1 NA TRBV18 CASSPSAAAEAFF TGTGCCAGCTCACCCTCCGCGGCAGCTGAAGCTTTCTTT
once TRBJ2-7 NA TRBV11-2 CASSFGGSRYEQYF TGTGCCAGCAGCTTTGGGGGGAGTAGGTACGAGCAGTACTTC
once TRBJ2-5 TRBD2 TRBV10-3 CAASGGASGEETQYF TGTGCCGCCTCCGGAGGAGCTAGCGGGGAAGAGACCCAGTACTTC
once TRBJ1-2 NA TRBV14 CASSQDPGGGYTF TGTGCCAGCAGCCAAGACCCTGGAGGCGGCTACACCTTC
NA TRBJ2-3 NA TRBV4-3 CASSQALAVGADTQYF TGCGCCAGCAGCCAAGCATTAGCGGTAGGCGCAGATACGCAGTATTTT
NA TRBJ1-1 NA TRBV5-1 CASSLDPSGRTEAFF TGCGCCAGCAGCTTGGATCCCTCAGGGCGGACTGAAGCTTTCTTT
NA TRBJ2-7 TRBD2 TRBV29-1 CSVGLAGTYEQYF TGCAGCGTGGGACTAGCGGGCACCTACGAGCAGTACTTC
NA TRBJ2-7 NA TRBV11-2 CASSLGREQYF TGTGCCAGCAGCTTGGGTAGGGAGCAGTACTTC
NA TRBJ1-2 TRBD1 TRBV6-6 CASRTGGAESYTF TGTGCCAGCAGGACAGGGGGCGCAGAGTCCTACACCTTC
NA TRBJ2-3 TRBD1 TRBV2 CASSLTGVDTQYF TGTGCCAGCAGCCTGACAGGGGTCGATACGCAGTATTTT
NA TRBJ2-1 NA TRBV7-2 CASSLGKGGRGYNEQFF TGTGCCAGCAGCTTAGGGAAGGGGGGCCGGGGCTACAATGAGCAGTTCTTC
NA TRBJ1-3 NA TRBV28 CASSILQGNTIYF TGTGCCAGCAGTATATTACAGGGAAACACCATATATTTT
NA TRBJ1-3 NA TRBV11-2 CASSLDSGGQVGNTIYF TGTGCCAGCAGCTTAGACAGCGGGGGGCAAGTCGGAAACACCATATATTTT
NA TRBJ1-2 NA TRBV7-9 CASSLFNIGLQDGYTF TGTGCCAGCAGCTTATTCAATATCGGGCTTCAGGATGGCTACACCTTC
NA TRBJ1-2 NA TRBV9 CASSVGDTPYGYTF TGTGCCAGCAGCGTAGGGGACACCCCCTATGGCTACACCTTC
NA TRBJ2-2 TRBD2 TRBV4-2 CASSQGASGGRGELFF TGTGCCAGCAGCCAGGGGGCTAGCGGGGGACGCGGGGAGCTGTTTTTT
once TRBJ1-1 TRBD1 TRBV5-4 CASSLRGGDAEAFF TGTGCCAGCAGCTTGCGAGGGGGCGACGCTGAAGCTTTCTTT
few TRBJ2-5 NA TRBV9 CASSVGGNQETQYF TGTGCCAGCAGCGTAGGGGGGAACCAAGAGACCCAGTACTTC
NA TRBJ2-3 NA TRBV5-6 CASSLEITDTQYF TGTGCCAGCAGCTTGGAGATCACAGATACGCAGTATTTT
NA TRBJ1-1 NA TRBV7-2 CASSRQATARVDAFF TGTGCCAGCAGCCGGCAAGCGACAGCAAGGGTTGATGCTTTCTTT
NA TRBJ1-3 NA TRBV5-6 CASSSWGPGNTIYF TGTGCCAGCAGCTCCTGGGGGCCTGGAAACACCATATATTTT
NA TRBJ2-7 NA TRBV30 CAWSVPPGGAREQYF TGTGCCTGGAGTGTACCTCCAGGGGGGGCTCGCGAGCAGTACTTC
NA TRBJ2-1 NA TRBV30 CAWSRYNEQFF TGTGCCTGGAGCAGGTACAATGAGCAGTTCTTC
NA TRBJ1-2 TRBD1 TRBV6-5 CASSLDRRSGYGYTF TGTGCCAGCAGCCTGGACAGGCGATCAGGGTATGGCTACACCTTC
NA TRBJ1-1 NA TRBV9 CASSSGGGWGTEAFF TGTGCCAGCAGCTCGGGGGGTGGTTGGGGCACTGAAGCTTTCTTT
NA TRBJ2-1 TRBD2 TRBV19 CASSMLGLARDEQFF TGTGCCAGTAGTATGTTGGGACTAGCGAGAGATGAGCAGTTCTTC
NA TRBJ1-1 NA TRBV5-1 CASSLALRRTEAFF TGCGCCAGCAGCTTGGCCCTCCGGAGAACTGAAGCTTTCTTT
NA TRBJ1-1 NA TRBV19 CATKTGTADEAFF TGTGCCACTAAGACCGGGACGGCAGATGAAGCTTTCTTT
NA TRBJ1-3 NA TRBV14 CASSQYRQSGNTIYF TGTGCCAGCAGCCAATATCGACAGTCTGGAAACACCATATATTTT
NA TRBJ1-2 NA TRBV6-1 CASSEDFGYGYTF TGTGCCAGCAGTGAAGATTTTGGCTATGGCTACACCTTC
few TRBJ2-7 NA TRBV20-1 CSARERYEQYF TGCAGTGCCCGAGAAAGGTACGAGCAGTACTTC
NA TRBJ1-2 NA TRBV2 CASSEDGPLANYGYTF TGTGCCAGCAGTGAAGACGGGCCGTTAGCTAACTATGGCTACACCTTC
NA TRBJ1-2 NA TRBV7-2 CASSGYRVDYGYTF TGTGCCAGCAGCGGATACAGGGTTGACTATGGCTACACCTTC
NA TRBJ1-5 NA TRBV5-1 CASSLVGLSNQPQHF TGCGCCAGCAGCTTGGTGGGGCTAAGCAATCAGCCCCAGCATTTT
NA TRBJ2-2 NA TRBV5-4 CASSSHHSNTGELFF TGTGCCAGCAGCTCCCACCACTCGAACACCGGGGAGCTGTTTTTT